The rows below give T cell receptor beta chains drawn from one sample of a study of blood T cell repertoires in COVID-19. Produced via immunoSEQ multiplex PCR; TCRdb's table is partial and in-frame only. The table has fewer than 350,000 clones, 85% seen once. The specimen sequenced was peripheral blood. The source is a human donor in a cohort sampled during active COVID-19. CDR3s include the opening cysteine and the closing phenylalanine or tryptophan. A D gene is named only where the DNA matches it firmly. Rows may omit the clone size; those that give it use once, few, many or a size class.

v_gene: TRBV5-1; j_gene: TRBJ2-1; abundance: .; d_gene: TRBD2; CDR3nt: TGCGCCAGCAGCCTGGGCGGGGGGGCCAAGGATGAGCAGTTCTTC; CDR3aa: CASSLGGGAKDEQFF
v_gene: TRBV5-1; j_gene: TRBJ2-3; abundance: once; d_gene: TRBD2; CDR3nt: TGCGCCAGCAGCCCCCAGGGCGGGGGGGGGCAAGATACGCAGTATTTT; CDR3aa: CASSPQGGGGQDTQYF
v_gene: TRBV19; j_gene: TRBJ1-5; abundance: .; d_gene: .; CDR3nt: TGTGCCAGTAGTCCCAATCGACAGGTCTATCAGCCCCAGCATTTT; CDR3aa: CASSPNRQVYQPQHF
v_gene: TRBV15; j_gene: TRBJ1-3; abundance: .; d_gene: .; CDR3nt: TGTGCCACCAGCCGTCGGGGAGGCCTTGGAAACACCATATATTTT; CDR3aa: CATSRRGGLGNTIYF
v_gene: TRBV7-2; j_gene: TRBJ1-6; abundance: .; d_gene: TRBD1; CDR3nt: TGTGCCAGCAGCTGGACAGGGTTTAATTCACCCCTCCACTTT; CDR3aa: CASSWTGFNSPLHF
v_gene: TRBV2; j_gene: TRBJ1-4; abundance: once; d_gene: TRBD1; CDR3nt: TGTGCCAGCATCATGGACAGGGGGCCCGAAAAACTGTTTTTT; CDR3aa: CASIMDRGPEKLFF
v_gene: TRBV5-1; j_gene: TRBJ1-2; abundance: .; d_gene: .; CDR3nt: TGCGCCAGCAGCCCCGCTGGCGTGGAGGGTGGCTATGGCTACACCTTC; CDR3aa: CASSPAGVEGGYGYTF
v_gene: TRBV5-1; j_gene: TRBJ2-7; abundance: .; d_gene: TRBD1; CDR3nt: TGCGCCAGCAGCTTGGACACCGGGACAGGGGGCAACGAGCAGTACTTC; CDR3aa: CASSLDTGTGGNEQYF
v_gene: TRBV30; j_gene: TRBJ1-2; abundance: once; d_gene: .; CDR3nt: TGTGCCTGGAGTGTCACAGGGTCGTGGAATGGCTACACCTTC; CDR3aa: CAWSVTGSWNGYTF
v_gene: TRBV29-1; j_gene: TRBJ1-1; abundance: .; d_gene: .; CDR3nt: TGCAGCGCGGACAGTGTGAACACTGAAGCTTTCTTT; CDR3aa: CSADSVNTEAFF
v_gene: TRBV7-2; j_gene: TRBJ1-5; abundance: .; d_gene: .; CDR3nt: TGTGCCAGCAGCACGGGACTCCATCAGCCCCAGCATTTT; CDR3aa: CASSTGLHQPQHF
v_gene: TRBV6-2/TRBV6-3; j_gene: TRBJ2-3; abundance: .; d_gene: TRBD2; CDR3nt: TGTGCCAGCAGCCGCCGCCTAGCGGGGGGACTCACAGATACGCAGTATTTT; CDR3aa: CASSRRLAGGLTDTQYF
v_gene: TRBV2; j_gene: TRBJ1-2; abundance: .; d_gene: .; CDR3nt: TGTGCCAGCAGTACCGACAGCATCGACTATGGCTACACCTTC; CDR3aa: CASSTDSIDYGYTF
v_gene: TRBV5-1; j_gene: TRBJ1-1; abundance: .; d_gene: .; CDR3nt: TGCGCCAGCAGCCTCAACCGGGACAATGAAGCTTTCTTT; CDR3aa: CASSLNRDNEAFF
v_gene: TRBV15; j_gene: TRBJ2-1; abundance: .; d_gene: .; CDR3nt: TGTGCCACTTGGGCGGTGCGGGGTGATGGGAATGAGCAGTTCTTC; CDR3aa: CATWAVRGDGNEQFF
v_gene: TRBV18; j_gene: TRBJ1-2; abundance: .; d_gene: .; CDR3nt: TGTGCCAGCTCACCCCCGAGCTACTATGGCTACACCTTC; CDR3aa: CASSPPSYYGYTF
v_gene: TRBV19; j_gene: TRBJ2-3; abundance: once; d_gene: TRBD1; CDR3nt: TGTGCCAGTAGTACCCTAGGACAGGCTAACACAGATACGCAGTATTTT; CDR3aa: CASSTLGQANTDTQYF
v_gene: TRBV27; j_gene: TRBJ2-3; abundance: .; d_gene: .; CDR3nt: TGTGCCAGCACCCACTGGGATACGCAGTATTTT; CDR3aa: CASTHWDTQYF
v_gene: TRBV6-6; j_gene: TRBJ1-2; abundance: .; d_gene: TRBD1; CDR3nt: TGTGCCAGCAGCGAAATCTCCGGGACAGGGGCCTATGGCTACACCTTC; CDR3aa: CASSEISGTGAYGYTF
v_gene: TRBV1; j_gene: TRBJ2-4; abundance: .; d_gene: .; CDR3nt: TGCACCAGCAGCCAAGAAACTCGAAGCCTTCTAGCCAAAAACATTCAGTACTTC; CDR3aa: CTSSQETRSLLAKNIQYF
v_gene: TRBV7-8; j_gene: TRBJ1-2; abundance: .; d_gene: .; CDR3nt: TGTGCCAGCAGCTTAGATCCCGGTCCAAACTATGGCTACACCTTC; CDR3aa: CASSLDPGPNYGYTF
v_gene: TRBV11-2; j_gene: TRBJ2-7; abundance: once; d_gene: TRBD2; CDR3nt: TGTGCCAGCAGCTCGCGACTAGCGGTCTACGAGCAGTACTTC; CDR3aa: CASSSRLAVYEQYF
v_gene: TRBV3-1/TRBV3-2; j_gene: TRBJ2-7; abundance: .; d_gene: TRBD1; CDR3nt: TGTGCCAGCAGCCTCCATTCAGGGGGCGAGCAGTACTTC; CDR3aa: CASSLHSGGEQYF
v_gene: TRBV30; j_gene: TRBJ2-7; abundance: .; d_gene: TRBD1; CDR3nt: TGTGCCTGGAGTCGGACAGGGAGAGGGGAGCAGTACTTC; CDR3aa: CAWSRTGRGEQYF
v_gene: TRBV29-1; j_gene: TRBJ2-1; abundance: few; d_gene: TRBD1; CDR3nt: TGCAGCGTCCAAAAGGGGGCCTCCTACAATGAGCAGTTCTTC; CDR3aa: CSVQKGASYNEQFF
v_gene: TRBV10-3; j_gene: TRBJ1-1; abundance: .; d_gene: TRBD1; CDR3nt: TGTGCCATCAGCGCCCTGACAGGGGACGCTTTCTTT; CDR3aa: CAISALTGDAFF
v_gene: TRBV7-3; j_gene: TRBJ1-3; abundance: .; d_gene: TRBD1; CDR3nt: TGTGCCAGCAGCCCCCGGGCGACAGGGGACATATATTTT; CDR3aa: CASSPRATGDIYF
v_gene: TRBV19; j_gene: TRBJ2-6; abundance: .; d_gene: TRBD1; CDR3nt: TGTGCCAGTAGTCCAGGGACAGGGACTGGGGCCAACGTCCTGACTTTC; CDR3aa: CASSPGTGTGANVLTF
v_gene: TRBV2; j_gene: TRBJ2-3; abundance: .; d_gene: .; CDR3nt: TGTGCCAGCATCGACGAGGGTTTGGCAGATACGCAGTATTTT; CDR3aa: CASIDEGLADTQYF
v_gene: TRBV1; j_gene: TRBJ1-1; abundance: .; d_gene: .; CDR3nt: TGCACCAGCAGCCAAGTCCCCACAGGGGATTTTAACACTGAAGCTTTCTTT; CDR3aa: CTSSQVPTGDFNTEAFF
v_gene: TRBV24-1; j_gene: TRBJ2-5; abundance: .; d_gene: TRBD1; CDR3nt: TGTGCCACCAGAGGACAGGGAGAGACCCAGTACTTC; CDR3aa: CATRGQGETQYF
v_gene: TRBV21-1; j_gene: TRBJ2-1; abundance: .; d_gene: .; CDR3nt: TGTGCCAGCAGCAAATGGCACAATGAGCAGTTCTTC; CDR3aa: CASSKWHNEQFF
v_gene: TRBV9; j_gene: TRBJ1-1; abundance: once; d_gene: .; CDR3nt: TGTGCCAGCAACCCCACAGCGGCGAGCACTGAAGCTTTCTTT; CDR3aa: CASNPTAASTEAFF
v_gene: TRBV3-1/TRBV3-2; j_gene: TRBJ2-2; abundance: .; d_gene: .; CDR3nt: TGTGCCAGCAGCCGAGGCTGGCCTAACACCGGGGAGCTGTTTTTT; CDR3aa: CASSRGWPNTGELFF
v_gene: TRBV5-1; j_gene: TRBJ2-6; abundance: few; d_gene: .; CDR3nt: TGCGCCAGCAAGGAGGGGGCCAGCTCTGGGGCCAACGTCCTGACTTTC; CDR3aa: CASKEGASSGANVLTF
v_gene: TRBV3-1/TRBV3-2; j_gene: TRBJ2-1; abundance: .; d_gene: TRBD2; CDR3nt: TGTGCCAGCAGCCAAGATTTAAGCGGGGGGCGCAATGAGCAGTTCTTC; CDR3aa: CASSQDLSGGRNEQFF
v_gene: TRBV19; j_gene: TRBJ1-2; abundance: .; d_gene: .; CDR3nt: TGTGCCAGTAGTATGGTGAACAGGCTGATCTATGGCTACACCTTC; CDR3aa: CASSMVNRLIYGYTF
v_gene: TRBV19; j_gene: TRBJ1-5; abundance: .; d_gene: TRBD1; CDR3nt: TGTGCCAGTACCTGGACAGGTTATAGCAATCAGCCCCAGCATTTT; CDR3aa: CASTWTGYSNQPQHF
v_gene: TRBV4-2; j_gene: TRBJ1-5; abundance: .; d_gene: TRBD1; CDR3nt: TGTGCCAGCAGCCCGGGACAGGTGAGCAATCAGCCCCAGCATTTT; CDR3aa: CASSPGQVSNQPQHF
v_gene: TRBV3-1/TRBV3-2; j_gene: TRBJ1-5; abundance: .; d_gene: .; CDR3nt: TGTGCCAGCAGCCAAGAGTTTAGTAGCAATCAGCCCCAGCATTTT; CDR3aa: CASSQEFSSNQPQHF
v_gene: TRBV5-6; j_gene: TRBJ2-7; abundance: .; d_gene: .; CDR3nt: TGTGCCAGCAGTTACAGGGAACTGGTCTCCTACGAGCAGTACTTC; CDR3aa: CASSYRELVSYEQYF
v_gene: TRBV6-5; j_gene: TRBJ1-5; abundance: .; d_gene: .; CDR3nt: TGTGCCAGTGGTAGCGCCCAGACTAGCAATCAGCCCCAGCATTTT; CDR3aa: CASGSAQTSNQPQHF